This TCR beta chain was sequenced in a study of Graves' ophthalmopathy and Graves' hyperthyroidism. Study background: At the time of initial diagnosis and before any treatment, peripheral blood was collected.

For this clonotype: Its specificity is not known.

Patients newly diagnosed with hyperthyroidism, under 2 months' duration, were aged 18 to 65, the study reports. The authors used Ficoll-Paque density gradient centrifugation to separate PBMCs. The input was approximately 10 ml of fresh peripheral blood. Researchers took RNA transcripts and amplified TCR beta CDR3 regions from them. Second-round multiplex PCR came after a first-round RT-PCR that employed HTBI primers. TCRdb fed the multiplex PCR reads into MiXCR, producing one record per CDR3 protein. This sample yields about 420,000 distinct CDR3 sequences, of which roughly 21% are seen a single time; around 3.2% belongs to the top ten. Study results and caveats: Most expanded clonotypes from thyroid (those above 0.001 frequency) were also found in blood.

The clonotype originates from a woman aged 18-30 years with stable Graves' hyperthyroidism. The sequencing input was peripheral blood.

CDR3 coding DNA: TGTGCCAGCAGTGAGACTCGTCAGTACTTC. Protein: CASSETRQYF. The genes are TRBV6-1 and TRBJ2-7; no clear D gene. CDR1 is MNHNS and CDR2 is SASEGT in the germline V gene. This CDR3 comprises 10 residues. The V end was cut by 3 bases, the J end by 10 bases, with 7 bases between.